This TCR beta chain comes out of a study of T cells after posttransplantation cyclophosphamide (dated by TCRdb to the mid-2010s). Looking at the study overall: Using TRB sequencing, the study followed how the T cell repertoire rebuilt after myeloablative bone marrow transplantation with posttransplantation cyclophosphamide given as GVHD prophylaxis. Samples from 30 to 40 PTCy-treated patients and 16 related bone marrow donors of those patients were subjected to antigen receptor sequencing. Blood from every one of the 30 or so PTCy patients who had 1-year posttransplant specimens underwent TRB sequencing. Up to 3 additional blood samples from 2 to 5.2 years after transplant were also TRB-sequenced in 3 patients, as was pretransplant blood from 4 patients. Because TRA and TRB clonality correlated tightly in 10 or so samples, the subsequent TCR analyses were limited to TRB only. Public TRB sequences were searched against a database of over 3,600 sequences associated with responses to pathogens, tumor antigens, self-antigens and alloantigens. The research as a whole found: Across approximately 45 patients, recipient CMV seropositivity and CMV reactivation were highly associated with TRB clonality; PTCy diversity was similar to CNI/methotrexate controls. The TRB repertoires of T cells infiltrating skin or the GI tract showed only limited overlap with the TRB repertoires found in blood. At 1-2 months, donor-recipient similarity was low but rose over the first year, and the later blood repertoires were often dominated by donor CD8+ memory clones.

CDR3 length: 14 amino acids, cysteine to phenylalanine. Just CDR3 DNA is preserved here, 42 bases in frame from base 1. Trimming takes 6 bases off V and 4 bases off J; junction bases not matched to a gene: 7. The germline V gene supplies CDR1 SQVTM and CDR2 ANQGSEA. What this sample's treatment or condition label stands for: high-dose cyclophosphamide on days +3 and +4 as single-agent GVHD prophylaxis. For conditioning, the PTCy patients got busulfan and fludarabine, then a related or unrelated marrow graft, followed by cyclophosphamide on days +3 and +4. The PTCy-treated patients were drawn from a prospective, multi-institutional clinical trial. Peripheral blood and bone marrow mononuclear cells were isolated by Ficoll-Hypaque density centrifugation and cryopreserved. This clone has just one count. Its antigen has not been determined. No clone much larger than this one lies a single base away; base qualities are absent.

Genomic DNA was the input for TRB sequencing, which was run either with the immunoSEQ assay at survey resolution or with the hsTCRB kit. Concerning the study's data processing: Initial read processing used immunoSEQ software, and repertoire analyses used the LymphoSeq R package. Clonality was calculated as 1 minus normalized Shannon entropy, and the Gini coefficient was also calculated for each TRB dataset. Phenotypes of unsorted samples were inferred by mapping TRB sequences from sorted subsets of the recipient or donor onto unsorted samples of the same recipient. TCRdb provides this immuneACCESS table in a form limited to in-frame rearrangements. Some clones are lacking; in checked studies, under half of them reflect an unresolved V gene, and why the rest are absent is not known. Clone size and V and J calls were adopted from that table, with D and trimming inferred from the DNA. For this sample there are around 21,000 clones; about nine tenths appear just once. The ten largest clones add up to about 7.3% of the sample.

The sequence came from a female patient aged 35-55 years who received an allogeneic stem cell transplant from a related donor, was CMV-positive, and had no GVHD. After a transplant, some of the T cells may come from the graft donor. The specimen comprised PBMCs, sampled after allogeneic stem cell transplant with posttransplant cyclophosphamide. The chain is assembled from TRBV29-1 and TRBJ2-7, with 12 junctional bases fitting TRBD2. The CDR3 sequence is CSVKTSGRLYEQYF. The sequenced DNA: TGCAGCGTAAAGACTAGCGGGAGATTGTACGAGCAGTACTTC.